This T cell receptor (beta chain) was recorded in a study of Ad26.COV2.S vaccination and SARS-CoV-2 variants. For the study at large: The vaccine Ad26.COV2.S was put into the muscle once, or twice with 56 days between.

The data were produced by immunoSEQ multiplex PCR, yet TCRdb's version contains in-frame clones alone and is incomplete. The data hold fewer than 500,000 clones, with roughly nine tenths observed a single time. Germline V CDR1 and CDR2: MGHRA, YSYEKL. CDR3 length: 15 amino acids. V gave up 4 bases and J gave up 4 bases; unmatched junction bases: 7. This clone was seen once. The antigen is unknown. General study findings and limits: Post-vaccination spike-specific CD8+ and CD4+ T cell responses reportedly had substantial breadth. Whether participants received vaccine or placebo, their non-spike TCR breadth was similar.

The sample's treatment: roughly 19 received Ad26.COV2.S at low or high dose, single or two shots; about 5 received placebo; per-sample allocation not given. Material that was analyzed had been drawn on day 63 after the first vaccine or placebo injection. V gene TRBV4-1 combines with J gene TRBJ1-3; 7 nucleotides match TRBD1. Sequencing was performed on peripheral blood, taken in a trial of Ad26.COV2.S vaccine versus placebo. The sequence was obtained from a person between 18 and 65 years old who received the Ad26.COV2.S COVID-19 vaccine or a placebo. The CDR3 protein is CASSLTGATGNTIYF. CDR3 DNA sequence: TGCGCCAGCAGCCTCACAGGGGCAACGGGAAACACCATATATTTT.